This T cell receptor (beta chain) was identified during a study of Tregs in tolerant kidney transplant recipients. Study results and limitations: No direct test of biological reproducibility was done here. The most relevant donor-specific Treg TCRbeta repertoire apparently came from expansion with activated donor B cells. Findings come from small patient numbers and require larger validation. Some patients' samples used different primers over time, so nucleotide sequences weren't comparable.

The CDR3 is made up of 16 amino acids. V dropped 1 base and J dropped 1; count of bases not matched to a gene: 0. CDR1 SGHAT and CDR2 FQNNGV come from the germline V gene. Repertoires were generated with immunoSEQ multiplex PCR, while TCRdb's copy carries only in-frame clones and drops some. The sample records under 95,000 clones, 85% to 95% being singletons. About this clone itself: As yet, its antigen is unknown.

This sequence originates from a human donor who received a combined kidney and bone marrow transplant. V gene TRBV11-2 combines with J gene TRBJ2-3; TRBD2 aligns across 12 bases. The specimen was Tregs from blood, collected before the transplant. The CDR3 protein is CASSLGLAGGTDTQYF. CDR3 bases: TGTGCCAGCAGCTTAGGACTAGCGGGAGGCACAGATACGCAGTATTTT.